Listed here is a single T cell receptor (beta chain). A J-beta primer mix and a sample-barcoded 5' primer were used in a second PCR of about 6 to 12 cycles. TCRdb re-analysed the 5' RACE reads in MiXCR, keeping a single row per CDR3 protein. The table lists about 1 million distinct CDR3 sequences, about 23% of them singletons. The CDR3 extends over 13 amino acids. Per the germline V gene, CDR1 is LGHNA and CDR2 is YNFKEQ. The V end lost 3 bases, the J end lost 3 bases, and 8 bases lay between the germline ends. The source of the sample is a study of blood T cells in healthy people across ages. This same sample was also taken into another study, of T cells of mothers and their children.

The chain recombines TRBV4-2 with TRBJ1-2; no firm D call. The specimen sequenced was blood. This receptor was identified in a girl aged 2 to 10 in good health. In DNA form, the CDR3 reads TGTGCCAGCAGCCATGTAAACCACTATGGCTACACCTTC. It yields the protein CASSHVNHYGYTF.